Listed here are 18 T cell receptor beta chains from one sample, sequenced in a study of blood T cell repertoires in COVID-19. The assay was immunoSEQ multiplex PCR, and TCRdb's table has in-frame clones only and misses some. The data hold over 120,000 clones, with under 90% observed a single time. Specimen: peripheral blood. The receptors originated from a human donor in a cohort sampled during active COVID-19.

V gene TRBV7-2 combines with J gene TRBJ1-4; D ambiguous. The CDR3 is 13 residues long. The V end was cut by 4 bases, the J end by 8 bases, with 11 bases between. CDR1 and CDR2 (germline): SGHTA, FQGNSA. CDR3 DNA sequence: TGTGCCAGCAGCTGGAGTGCTCAGGAAAAACTGTTTTTT. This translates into CASSWSAQEKLFF. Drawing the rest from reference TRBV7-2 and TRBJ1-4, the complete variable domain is GAGVSQSPSNKVTEKGKDVELRCDPISGHTALYWYRQSLGQGLEFLIYFQGNSAPDKSGLPSDRFSAERTGGSVSTLTIQRTQQEDSAVYLCASSWSAQEKLFFGSGTQLSVL.

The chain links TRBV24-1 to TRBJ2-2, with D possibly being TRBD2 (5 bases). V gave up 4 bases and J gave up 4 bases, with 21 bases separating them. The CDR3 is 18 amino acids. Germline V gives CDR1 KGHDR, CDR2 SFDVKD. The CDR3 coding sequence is TGTGCCACCAGTGACCCGGCTACTGGACGAGGGCTCACCGGGGAGCTGTTTTTT. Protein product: CATSDPATGRGLTGELFF.

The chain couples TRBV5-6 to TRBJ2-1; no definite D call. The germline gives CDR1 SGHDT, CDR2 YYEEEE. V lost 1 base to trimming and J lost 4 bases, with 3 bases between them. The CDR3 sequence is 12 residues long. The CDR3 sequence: CASSLRYNEQFF. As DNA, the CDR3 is TGTGCCAGCAGCTTGCGGTACAATGAGCAGTTCTTC.

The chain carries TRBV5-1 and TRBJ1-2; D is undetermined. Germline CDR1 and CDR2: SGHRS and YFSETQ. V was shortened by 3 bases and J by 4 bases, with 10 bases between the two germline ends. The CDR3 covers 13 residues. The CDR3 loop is CASSSEGVYGYTF. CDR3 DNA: TGCGCCAGCAGCTCTGAGGGAGTCTATGGCTACACCTTC.

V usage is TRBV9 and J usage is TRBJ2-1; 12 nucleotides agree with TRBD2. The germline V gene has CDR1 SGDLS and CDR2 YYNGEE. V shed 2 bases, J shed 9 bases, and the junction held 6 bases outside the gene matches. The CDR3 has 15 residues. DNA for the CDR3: TGTGCCAGCAGCGTGCTAGCGGGAGGGCCTAGTGAGCAGTTCTTC. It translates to CASSVLAGGPSEQFF.

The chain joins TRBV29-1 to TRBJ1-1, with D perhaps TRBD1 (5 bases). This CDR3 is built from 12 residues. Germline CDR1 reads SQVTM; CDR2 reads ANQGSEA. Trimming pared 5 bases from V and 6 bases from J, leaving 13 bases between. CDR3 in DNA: TGCAGCGTTTTTAAGGGGATGGCTGAAGCTTTCTTT. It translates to CSVFKGMAEAFF. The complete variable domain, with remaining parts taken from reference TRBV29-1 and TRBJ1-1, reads SAVISQKPSRDICQRGTSLTIQCQVDSQVTMMFWYRQQPGQSLTLIATANQGSEATYESGFVIDKFPISRPNLTFSTLTVSNMSPEDSSIYLCSVFKGMAEAFFGQGTRLTVV.

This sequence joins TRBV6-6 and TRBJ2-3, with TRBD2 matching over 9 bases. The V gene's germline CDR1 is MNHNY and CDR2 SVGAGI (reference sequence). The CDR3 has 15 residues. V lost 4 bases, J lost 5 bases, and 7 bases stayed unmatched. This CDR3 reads CASSLQREAGDTQYF. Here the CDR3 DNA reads TGTGCCAGCAGTTTACAGCGGGAGGCGGGAGATACGCAGTATTTT.

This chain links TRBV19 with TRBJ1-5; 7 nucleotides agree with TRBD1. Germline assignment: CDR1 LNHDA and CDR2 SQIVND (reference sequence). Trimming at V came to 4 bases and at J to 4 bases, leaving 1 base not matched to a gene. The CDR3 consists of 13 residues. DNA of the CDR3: TGTGCCAGTAGTAAGGGACAGAATCAGCCCCAGCATTTT. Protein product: CASSKGQNQPQHF.

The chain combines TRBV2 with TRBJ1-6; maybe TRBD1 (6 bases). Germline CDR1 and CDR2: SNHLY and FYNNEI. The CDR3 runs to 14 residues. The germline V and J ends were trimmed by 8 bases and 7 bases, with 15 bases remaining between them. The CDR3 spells CASGEYRENSPLHF. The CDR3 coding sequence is TGTGCCAGCGGGGAGTACAGGGAAAATTCACCCCTCCACTTT.

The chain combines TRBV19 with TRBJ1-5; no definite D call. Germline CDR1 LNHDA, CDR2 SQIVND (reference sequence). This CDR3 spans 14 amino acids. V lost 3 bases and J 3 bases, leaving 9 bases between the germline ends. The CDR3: CASSIREFNQPQHF. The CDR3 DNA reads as TGTGCCAGTAGTATCCGGGAGTTCAATCAGCCCCAGCATTTT.

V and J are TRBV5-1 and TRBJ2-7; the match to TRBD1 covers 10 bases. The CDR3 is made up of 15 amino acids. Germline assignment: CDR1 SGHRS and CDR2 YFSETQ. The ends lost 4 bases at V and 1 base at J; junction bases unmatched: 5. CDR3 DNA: TGCGCCAGCAGCCCGACAGGGGGCCCTTCCTACGAGCAGTACGTC. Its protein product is CASSPTGGPSYEQYV.

The CDR3 bases are TGTGCCAGCAGCCAAGCCCTCGGGACAGGGGGAAAGACCCAGTACTTC. Its translation: CASSQALGTGGKTQYF. V and J are TRBV4-2 and TRBJ2-5; 11 positions match TRBD1. This CDR3 contains 16 residues. Germline values: CDR1 LGHNA, CDR2 YNFKEQ. The V segment lost 1 base and the J segment 6 bases; nucleotides outside the gene matches: 7.

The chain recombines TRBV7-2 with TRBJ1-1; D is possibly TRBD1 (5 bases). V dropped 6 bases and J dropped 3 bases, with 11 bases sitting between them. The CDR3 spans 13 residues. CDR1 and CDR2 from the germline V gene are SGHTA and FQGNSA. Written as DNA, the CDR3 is TGTGCCAGCAGGGGGAGGGGCTACACTGAAGCTTTCTTT. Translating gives CASRGRGYTEAFF.

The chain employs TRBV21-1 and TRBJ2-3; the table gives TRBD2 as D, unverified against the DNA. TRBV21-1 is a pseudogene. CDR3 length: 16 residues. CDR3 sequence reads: CASSALAGVKTDTQYF. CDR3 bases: TGTGCCAGCAGCGCACTAGCGGGAGTTAAAACAGATACGCAGTATTTT.

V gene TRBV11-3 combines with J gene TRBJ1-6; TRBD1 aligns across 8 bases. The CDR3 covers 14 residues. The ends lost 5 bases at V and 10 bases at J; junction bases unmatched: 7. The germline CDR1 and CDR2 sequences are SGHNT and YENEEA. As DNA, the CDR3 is TGTGCCAGCAGCCCGGGACAGGACCAATCACCCCTCCACTTT. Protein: CASSPGQDQSPLHF.

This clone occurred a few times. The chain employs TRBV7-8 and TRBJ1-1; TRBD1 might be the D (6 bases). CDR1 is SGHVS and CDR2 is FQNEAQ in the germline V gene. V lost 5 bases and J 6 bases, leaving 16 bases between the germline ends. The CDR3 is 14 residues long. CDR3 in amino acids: CASSRNRVSAEAFF. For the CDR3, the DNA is TGTGCCAGCAGCCGGAACAGGGTCAGCGCTGAAGCTTTCTTT. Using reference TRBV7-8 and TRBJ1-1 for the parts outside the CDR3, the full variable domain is GAGVSQSPRYKVAKRGQDVALRCDPISGHVSLFWYQQALGQGPEFLTYFQNEAQLDKSGLPSDRFFAERPEGSVSTLKIQRTQQEDSAVYLCASSRNRVSAEAFFGQGTRLTVV.

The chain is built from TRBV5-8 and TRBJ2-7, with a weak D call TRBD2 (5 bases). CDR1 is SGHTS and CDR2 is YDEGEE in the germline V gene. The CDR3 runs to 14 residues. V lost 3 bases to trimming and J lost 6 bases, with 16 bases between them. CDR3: CASSWAFEAGEQYF. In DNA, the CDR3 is TGTGCCAGCAGCTGGGCTTTTGAGGCGGGCGAGCAGTACTTC.

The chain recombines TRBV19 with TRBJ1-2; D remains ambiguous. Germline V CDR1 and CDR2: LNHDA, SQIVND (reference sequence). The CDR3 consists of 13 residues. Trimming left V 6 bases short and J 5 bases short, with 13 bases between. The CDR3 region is CASRLRGEYGYTF. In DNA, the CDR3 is TGTGCCAGTAGACTCCGGGGAGAGTATGGCTACACCTTC. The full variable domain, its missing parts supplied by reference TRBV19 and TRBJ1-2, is DGGITQSPKYLFRKEGQNVTLSCEQNLNHDAMYWYRQDPGQGLRLIYYSQIVNDFQKGDIAEGYSVSREKKESFPLTVTSAQKNPTAFYLCASRLRGEYGYTFGSGTRLTVV.